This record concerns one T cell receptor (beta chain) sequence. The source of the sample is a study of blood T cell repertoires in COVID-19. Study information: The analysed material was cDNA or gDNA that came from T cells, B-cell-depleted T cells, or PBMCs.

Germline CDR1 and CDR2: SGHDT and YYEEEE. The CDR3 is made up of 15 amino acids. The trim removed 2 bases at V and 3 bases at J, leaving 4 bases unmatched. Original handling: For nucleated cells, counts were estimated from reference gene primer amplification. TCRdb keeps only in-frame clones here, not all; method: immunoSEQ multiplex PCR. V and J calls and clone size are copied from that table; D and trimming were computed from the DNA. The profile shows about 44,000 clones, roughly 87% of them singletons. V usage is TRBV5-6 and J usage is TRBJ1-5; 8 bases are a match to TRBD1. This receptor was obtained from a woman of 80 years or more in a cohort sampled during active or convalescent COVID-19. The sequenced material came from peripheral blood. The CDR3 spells CASSFQGAINQPQHF. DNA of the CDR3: TGTGCCAGCAGCTTTCAGGGGGCTATCAATCAGCCCCAGCATTTT.